The T cell receptor (beta chain) described here comes from a study of cytomegalovirus exposure and HLA in healthy donors. In its sample, this clone was seen a few times. The PCR was carried out with 60 Vbeta primers and 13 Jbeta primers. Sequenced by immunoSEQ multiplex PCR; TCRdb stores in-frame clones only, minus some. The top ten clones hold 4.4% of a sample with roughly 200,000 clones, roughly 78% of them seen once. The sample taken for sequencing was PBMCs. The source of this sequence is a woman under 40 in good health and CMV-seropositive.

The DNA of the CDR3 is TGTGCCAGCAGCCAAGTGGGAGCCACCGACCCCACCCTCCACTTT. It translates to CASSQVGATDPTLHF. The genes are TRBV4-2 and TRBJ1-6, with D unclear. The CDR3 loop spans 15 amino acids. V was trimmed by 1 base and J by 14 bases, leaving 18 bases between them. Germline V lookup: CDR1 LGHNA, CDR2 YNFKEQ.